Each of the 17 T cell receptor beta chains below was sequenced from the same sample in a study of control samples from healthy donors and cancer patients. The table came from immunoSEQ multiplex PCR; TCRdb's copy has only in-frame clones and leaves some out. The data show some 110,000 clones, with approximately 92% seen just once and around 1.1% held by the top ten. The sample was PBMCs. Every receptor here comes from a woman in her forties or fifties with colorectal cancer.

V gene TRBV30 combines with J gene TRBJ2-2; D remains unclear. This CDR3 is 15 amino acids long. V shed 4 bases and J shed 4 bases, with 16 bases lying between them. Germline assignment: CDR1 GTSNPN and CDR2 SVGIG (reference sequence). The CDR3: CAWTRGPASTGELFF. Written as DNA, the CDR3 is TGTGCCTGGACTAGAGGCCCGGCTTCCACCGGGGAGCTGTTTTTT.

The J gene is TRBJ1-2, the V gene TRBV2; tentative D call: TRBD1 (6 bases). CDR3 length: 16 amino acids. Trimming shortened V by 8 bases and J by 2 bases, and 21 bases separated the two germline ends. Germline V lookup: CDR1 SNHLY, CDR2 FYNNEI. This CDR3 is CASSSGVGQANYGYTF. CDR3 nucleotides: TGTGCCAGCTCCTCGGGGGTGGGACAAGCGAACTATGGCTACACCTTC.

The V gene is TRBV5-5, the J gene TRBJ2-2; D is perhaps TRBD1 or TRBD2 (5 bases each). V was clipped by 4 bases and J by 6 bases, with 19 bases between them. This CDR3 contains 16 residues. Germline values: CDR1 SGHKS, CDR2 YYEKEE (reference sequence). The CDR3 sequence: CASSTHGARGAGELFF. CDR3 nucleotide sequence: TGTGCCAGCAGCACCCATGGCGCTAGGGGAGCCGGGGAGCTGTTTTTT. The whole variable domain, remainder taken from reference TRBV5-5 and TRBJ2-2, is DAGVTQSPTHLIKTRGQQVTLRCSPISGHKSVSWYQQVLGQGPQFIFQYYEKEERGRGNFPDRFSARQFPNYSSELNVNALLLGDSALYLCASSTHGARGAGELFFGEGSRLTVL.

In DNA form, the CDR3 reads TGTGCCAGCAGCATCCGACCACAGGCGTACACTGAAGCTTTCTTT. Protein: CASSIRPQAYTEAFF. The rearrangement uses TRBV7-2 and TRBJ1-1, with D possibly matching TRBD1 (5 bases). V dropped 5 bases and J dropped 3 bases, with 16 bases sitting between them. This CDR3 contains 15 residues. The germline CDR1 and CDR2 sequences are SGHTA and FQGNSA.

The V gene is TRBV19, the J gene TRBJ1-5; D remains unclear. Trimming removed 6 bases from V and 9 bases from J, with 21 bases in between. The V gene's germline CDR1 is LNHDA and CDR2 SQIVND (reference sequence). The length of the CDR3 is 15 residues. The CDR3: CASRPGLWTRSPQHF. The CDR3 nucleotides read TGTGCCAGTAGGCCTGGACTGTGGACGCGCTCGCCCCAGCATTTT. The full variable domain, in which reference TRBV19 and TRBJ1-5 provide the parts outside the CDR3, is DGGITQSPKYLFRKEGQNVTLSCEQNLNHDAMYWYRQDPGQGLRLIYYSQIVNDFQKGDIAEGYSVSREKKESFPLTVTSAQKNPTAFYLCASRPGLWTRSPQHFGDGTRLSIL.

This clone came up once. V usage is TRBV3-1 (or the pseudogene TRBV3-2) and J usage is TRBJ1-1; no definite D call. V shed 4 bases and J shed 0 bases, with 6 bases lying between them. The CDR3 contains 13 residues. Germline loops: CDR1 LGHDT, CDR2 YNNKEL (reference sequence). CDR3 in amino acids: CASSLRVNTEAFF. The DNA of the CDR3 is TGTGCCAGCAGCCTTAGGGTGAACACTGAAGCTTTCTTT.

This clone appeared a few times. The chain carries TRBV4-2 and TRBJ1-1, with D unclear. V was clipped by 0 bases and J by 6 bases, with 8 bases between them. The germline gives CDR1 LGHNA, CDR2 YNFKEQ. This CDR3 comprises 13 residues. The CDR3 sequence is CASSQERVAEAFF. The CDR3 nucleotides read TGTGCCAGCAGCCAAGAGCGGGTAGCTGAAGCTTTCTTT.

The rearrangement uses TRBV30 and TRBJ2-7; perhaps TRBD1 as D (5 bases). The CDR3 is 14 amino acids. The germline CDR1 and CDR2 sequences are GTSNPN and SVGIG (reference sequence). Trimming removed 4 bases at V and 6 bases at J, with 19 bases between. CDR3 in DNA: TGTGCCTGGACCGAACCCTACAGGTCCGGCGAGCAGTACTTC. Amino acids: CAWTEPYRSGEQYF.

The chain uses TRBV5-1 and TRBJ2-3, with D unresolved. V was trimmed by 5 bases and J by 6 bases, leaving 10 bases between them. The length of the CDR3 is 12 residues. Germline lookup yields CDR1 SGHRS and CDR2 YFSETQ. CDR3 sequence (DNA): TGCGCCAGCAGTTATCGGTGGGATACGCAGTATTTT. Protein product: CASSYRWDTQYF.

The chain uses TRBV7-3 and TRBJ1-6; TRBD1 matches at 12 bases. The CDR3 has 15 residues. The germline V gene has CDR1 SGHTA and CDR2 FQGTGA. Trimming took 4 bases from V and 10 from J; bases not matched to a gene: 5. The CDR3 DNA reads as TGTGCCAGCAGCTGGGACAGGGGGCCTAACTCACCCCTCCACTTT. Amino acids: CASSWDRGPNSPLHF.

The sample holds a few counts of this clone. This chain connects TRBV30 to TRBJ1-3; D unclear. CDR1 is GTSNPN, CDR2 SVGIG, per germline (reference sequence). Trimming pared 2 bases from V and 4 bases from J, leaving 9 bases between. The CDR3 is made up of 13 amino acids. CDR3 region: CAWSTLQGNTIYF. DNA for the CDR3: TGTGCCTGGAGTACGCTACAGGGAAACACCATATATTTT.

The rearrangement links TRBV12-3 or TRBV12-4 to TRBJ1-1; D ambiguous. This CDR3 is 13 amino acids long. V dropped 6 bases and J dropped 1 base, with 9 bases sitting between them. CDR3 nucleotide sequence: TGTGCCAGCAGACGAACAGAGAACACTGAAGCTTTCTTT. The encoded protein is CASRRTENTEAFF.

J is TRBJ2-3 and V is TRBV5-5; no clear D. CDR3 length: 15 amino acids. V was cut by 4 bases and J by 1 base, with 13 bases left in between. From germline, CDR1 is SGHKS and CDR2 YYEKEE (reference sequence). The CDR3 region is CASSRAPERTDTQYF. The CDR3 region has the DNA TGTGCCAGCAGCAGGGCGCCGGAGCGCACAGATACGCAGTATTTT.

The chain carries TRBV9 and TRBJ2-2, with D hard to call. V lost 0 bases, J lost 1 base, and 7 bases lay in between. The CDR3 is 15 residues long. CDR1 is SGDLS and CDR2 is YYNGEE in the germline V gene. In DNA, the CDR3 is TGTGCCAGCAGCGTAGTTCCCGGGAACACCGGGGAGCTGTTTTTT. It specifies CASSVVPGNTGELFF.

The chain joins TRBV27 to TRBJ2-3; 8 bases are a match to TRBD1. This CDR3 region has 17 residues. V was pared by 0 bases and J by 2 bases, with 7 bases of the junction left unmatched. Germline assignment: CDR1 MNHEY and CDR2 SMNVEV (reference sequence). DNA for the CDR3: TGTGCCAGCAGTTTATCCCCCCAGGGGGCCTTCACAGATACGCAGTATTTT. Its protein product is CASSLSPQGAFTDTQYF.

The chain is built from TRBV15 and TRBJ2-1; tentatively, D is TRBD2 (5 bases). The CDR3 extends over 11 amino acids. CDR1 LNHNV and CDR2 YYDKDF come from the germline V gene (reference sequence). Trimming pared 1 base from V and 10 bases from J, leaving 5 bases between. CDR3 sequence reads: CATSRASEQFF. In DNA, the CDR3 is TGTGCCACCAGCAGAGCTAGCGAGCAGTTCTTC.

The rearrangement links TRBV5-4 to TRBJ2-1; D is uncertain. The germline gives CDR1 SGHNT, CDR2 YYREEE (reference sequence). Between the trimmed V and J ends, which lost 1 base and 5 bases, there was a span of 13 bases. The CDR3 runs 15 residues. The CDR3 DNA reads as TGTGCCAGCAGCTTGACCACTGCGATTGACAATGAGCAGTTCTTC. This codes for CASSLTTAIDNEQFF.